Shown below are 13 T cell receptor beta chains from a single sample sequenced in a study of beta chain features in type 1 diabetes. Study-level findings and limits: In every one of the four CD4+ subsets, TCRB CDR3s were moderately but significantly shorter in Type 1 diabetes patients.

Antigen specificity for these receptors is unknown. Expressed TCRB transcripts were sequenced because the isolated RNA had all been reverse transcribed beforehand. Only in-frame clones appear in the TCRdb table, and some are missing; sequencing was by immunoSEQ multiplex PCR. The repertoire holds under 350,000 clones, roughly an eighth seen once, with 0.015% to 0.02% in the top ten. The specimen sequenced was naive CD4+ T cells from blood. The receptors stem from a man aged 25 to 45 with type 1 diabetes.

The genes are TRBV19 and TRBJ1-4, with a possible D match to TRBD1 (5 bases). V lost 3 bases, J lost 8 bases, and 16 bases lay in between. CDR3 length equals 15 residues. Looked up from germline, CDR1 is LNHDA and CDR2 is SQIVND (reference sequence). The chain's CDR3 is CASSIDSSSREKLFF. CDR3 in DNA: TGTGCCAGTAGTATCGACAGTAGCAGTCGCGAAAAACTGTTTTTT.

The V call is TRBV6-5, the J call TRBJ2-7, with 14 bases fitting TRBD2. CDR1 and CDR2 (germline): MNHEY, SVGAGI. This CDR3 is built from 15 residues. Germline trimming cut 6 bases from V and 4 bases from J; bases unmatched to any gene: 5. The CDR3 loop is CASSFGTSGRYEQYF. CDR3 nucleotide sequence: TGTGCCAGCAGCTTCGGGACTAGCGGGAGATACGAGCAGTACTTC.

This clone was counted only a few times. The chain combines TRBV7-2 with TRBJ2-5; D may be TRBD1 (6 bases). Looked up from germline, CDR1 is SGHTA and CDR2 is FQGNSA. Between the trimmed V and J ends, which lost 3 bases and 5 bases, there was a span of 13 bases. There are 14 residues in the CDR3. This chain's CDR3 is CASSFGPQGETQYF. The DNA for the CDR3 is TGTGCCAGCAGCTTTGGGCCGCAGGGGGAGACCCAGTACTTC.

The chain joins TRBV4-2 to TRBJ2-3, with D maybe TRBD2 (5 bases). Trimming shortened V by 0 bases and J by 4 bases, and 20 bases separated the two germline ends. The CDR3 is 18 amino acids. The germline V gene encodes CDR1 LGHNA and CDR2 YNFKEQ. The CDR3 region is CASSQDLSGEGRADTQYF. In DNA, the CDR3 is TGTGCCAGCAGCCAAGATCTTTCGGGCGAGGGCCGCGCAGATACGCAGTATTTT.

The gene calls are TRBV5-1 and TRBJ1-1; D unclear. Trimming took off 1 base at V and 4 bases at J, with 11 bases between the two ends. This CDR3 has 14 residues. Germline CDR1 SGHRS, CDR2 YFSETQ. The CDR3 spells CASSLRGDFTEAFF. CDR3 in DNA: TGCGCCAGCAGCTTGAGAGGTGATTTCACTGAAGCTTTCTTT.

This clone has a handful of counts. The chain has TRBV4-3 and TRBJ2-1; 7 bases line up with TRBD2. Germline V gene lookup returns CDR1 LGHNA and CDR2 YSLEER. V trimming: 4 bases; J trimming: 6 bases; junction bases outside the gene matches: 9. This CDR3 contains 15 residues. DNA for the CDR3: TGCGCCAGCAGCCGTGACTGGCGGGAGCCCAATGAGCAGTTCTTC. It specifies CASSRDWREPNEQFF.

This clone has a handful of counts. This rearrangement joins TRBV7-9 to TRBJ2-1; 7 positions match TRBD2. V was pared by 1 base and J by 9 bases, with 9 bases of the junction left unmatched. There are 15 residues in the CDR3. Germline CDR1 is SEHNR and CDR2 is FQNEAQ (reference sequence). CDR3 sequence reads: CASSLETSRRGEQFF. In DNA, the CDR3 is TGTGCCAGCAGCTTAGAGACTAGCAGGAGGGGTGAGCAGTTCTTC.

This chain connects TRBV6-5 to TRBJ2-2; D is ambiguous. The CDR3 spans 15 residues. Trimming took 6 bases from V and 7 from J, leaving 18 bases between them. CDR1 is MNHEY, CDR2 SVGAGI, per germline. CDR3 sequence: CASRLVAGVGGELFF. CDR3 in DNA: TGTGCCAGCAGGCTGGTGGCTGGAGTCGGCGGGGAGCTGTTTTTT.

CDR3 sequence reads: CASRGRAGELFF. The CDR3 region has the DNA TGTGCCAGTAGAGGGAGGGCGGGGGAGCTGTTTTTT. J is TRBJ2-2 and V is TRBV19; 7 bases are a match to TRBD2. With V trimmed by 6 bases and J by 8 bases, 3 bases remained unmatched. The germline V gene has CDR1 LNHDA and CDR2 SQIVND (reference sequence). The length of the CDR3 is 12 residues.

The chain is built from TRBV7-3 and TRBJ2-1; D gene ambiguous. The germline gives CDR1 SGHTA, CDR2 FQGTGA. The CDR3 has 16 residues. Trimming removed 1 base from V and 0 bases from J, with 10 bases in between. Here the CDR3 reads CASSLSGNPSYNEQFF. The CDR3 nucleotides are TGTGCCAGCAGCTTAAGCGGAAACCCCTCCTACAATGAGCAGTTCTTC.

The J gene is TRBJ1-2, the V gene TRBV20-1; the D is unclear. The CDR3 is 11 residues long. The germline gives CDR1 DFQATT, CDR2 SNEGSKA (reference sequence). Between the trimmed V and J ends, which lost 6 bases and 3 bases, there was a span of 8 bases. The CDR3: CSAVRDYGYTF. The CDR3 DNA reads TGCAGTGCGGTTCGAGACTATGGCTACACCTTC.

This clone showed up just a few times. V usage is TRBV27 and J usage is TRBJ1-4, with TRBD1 identical over 10 bases. V shed 11 bases, J shed 8 bases, and the junction held 8 bases outside the gene matches. The CDR3 has 13 amino acids. Germline-derived CDR1 and CDR2 are MNHEY and SMNVEV (reference sequence). DNA of the CDR3: TGTGCCGGAGACAGGGGGCCTTGGGAAAAACTGTTTTTT. This translates into CAGDRGPWEKLFF.

The chain is built from TRBV28 and TRBJ1-5, with D unclear. The CDR3 runs 15 residues. The V end lost 6 bases, the J end lost 2 bases, and 14 bases lay between the germline ends. Germline loops: CDR1 MDHEN, CDR2 SYDVKM. The CDR3 DNA reads as TGTGCCAGCAGCCCCTCAGGTGTAGGCAATCAGCCCCAGCATTTT. Protein sequence: CASSPSGVGNQPQHF.